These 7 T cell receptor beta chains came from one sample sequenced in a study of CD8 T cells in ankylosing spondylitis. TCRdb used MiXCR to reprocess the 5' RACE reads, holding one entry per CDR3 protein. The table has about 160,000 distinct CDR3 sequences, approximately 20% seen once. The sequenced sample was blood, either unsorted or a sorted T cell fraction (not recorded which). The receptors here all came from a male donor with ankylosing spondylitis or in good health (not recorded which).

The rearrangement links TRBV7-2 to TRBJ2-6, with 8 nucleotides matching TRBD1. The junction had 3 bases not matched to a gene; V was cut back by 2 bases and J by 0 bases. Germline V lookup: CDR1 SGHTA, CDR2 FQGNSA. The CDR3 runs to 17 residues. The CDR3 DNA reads TGTGCCAGCAGCTTAACAGGGGGAAGCTCTGGGGCCAACGTCCTGACTTTC. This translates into CASSLTGGSSGANVLTF.

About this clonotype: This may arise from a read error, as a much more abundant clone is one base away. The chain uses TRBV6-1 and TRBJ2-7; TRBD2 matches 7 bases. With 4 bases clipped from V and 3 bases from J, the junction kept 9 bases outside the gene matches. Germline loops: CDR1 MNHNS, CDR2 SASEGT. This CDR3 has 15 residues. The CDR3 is CASSVWASGLYEQYF. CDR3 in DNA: TGTGCCAGCAGTGTGTGGGCTAGCGGACTCTACGAGCAGTACTTC.

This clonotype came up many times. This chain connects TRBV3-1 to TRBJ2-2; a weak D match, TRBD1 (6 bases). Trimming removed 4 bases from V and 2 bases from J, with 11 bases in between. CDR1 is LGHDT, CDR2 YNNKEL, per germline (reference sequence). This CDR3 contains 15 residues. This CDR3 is CASSLRTDNTGELFF. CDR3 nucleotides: TGTGCCAGCAGCCTAAGGACAGATAACACCGGGGAGCTGTTTTTT.

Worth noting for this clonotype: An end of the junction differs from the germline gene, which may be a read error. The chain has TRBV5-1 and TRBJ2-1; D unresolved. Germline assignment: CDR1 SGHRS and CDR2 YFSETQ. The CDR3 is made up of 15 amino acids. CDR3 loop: CDSSLETNSYNEQFF. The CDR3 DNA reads TGCGACAGCAGCTTGGAAACAAACTCCTACAATGAGCAGTTCTTC.

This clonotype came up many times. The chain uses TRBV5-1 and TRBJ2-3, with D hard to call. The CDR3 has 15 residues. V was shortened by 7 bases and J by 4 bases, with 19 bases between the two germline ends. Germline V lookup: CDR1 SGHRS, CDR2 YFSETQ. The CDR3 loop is CASASYSDGADTQYF. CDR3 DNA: TGCGCCAGCGCTTCCTATAGTGATGGGGCAGATACGCAGTATTTT.

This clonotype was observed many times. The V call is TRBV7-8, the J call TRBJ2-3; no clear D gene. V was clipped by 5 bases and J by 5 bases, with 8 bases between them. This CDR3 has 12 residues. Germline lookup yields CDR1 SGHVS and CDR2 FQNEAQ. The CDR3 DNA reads TGTGCCAGCAGCCCCGAAGGAGATACGCAGTATTTT. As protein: CASSPEGDTQYF.

CDR3 DNA sequence: TGCAGCGTTGCTGGGACTAGCGGGAGGCCGGGGGCCGGGGAGCTGTTTTTT. This codes for CSVAGTSGRPGAGELFF. This chain connects TRBV29-1 to TRBJ2-2; TRBD2 agrees at 15 bases. V lost 4 bases, J lost 6 bases, and 9 bases stayed unmatched. The CDR3 is 17 residues long. CDR1 is SQVTM, CDR2 ANQGSEA, per germline.